These 2 T cell receptor beta chains were sequenced from one sample in a study of cytomegalovirus exposure and HLA in healthy donors. Amplification used 60 Vbeta primers and 13 Jbeta primers. Data came from immunoSEQ multiplex PCR; TCRdb stores just in-frame clones and leaves some out. The data hold about 130,000 clones, with roughly 79% observed a single time. Sequencing used PBMCs. These receptors were taken from a boy under 10 years old in good health and CMV-seronegative.

The chain uses TRBV29-1 and TRBJ2-3; 8 positions match TRBD1. The J segment lost 4 bases and the V segment lost 8 bases, leaving 11 bases of the junction unmatched. The CDR3 spans 14 residues. Per the germline V gene, CDR1 is SQVTM and CDR2 is ANQGSEA. CDR3 coding DNA: TGCAGCTCCATGCCGGACAGGGTAGCAGATACGCAGTATTTT. It is translated as CSSMPDRVADTQYF.

This chain joins TRBV10-3 and TRBJ1-2; D gene ambiguous. Trimming left V 0 bases short and J 8 bases short, with 10 bases between. The V gene's germline CDR1 is ENHRY and CDR2 SYGVKD. The CDR3 has 13 residues. The chain's CDR3 is CAISESGSGGYTF. The CDR3 nucleotides read TGTGCCATCAGTGAGTCGGGGAGCGGCGGCTACACCTTC.